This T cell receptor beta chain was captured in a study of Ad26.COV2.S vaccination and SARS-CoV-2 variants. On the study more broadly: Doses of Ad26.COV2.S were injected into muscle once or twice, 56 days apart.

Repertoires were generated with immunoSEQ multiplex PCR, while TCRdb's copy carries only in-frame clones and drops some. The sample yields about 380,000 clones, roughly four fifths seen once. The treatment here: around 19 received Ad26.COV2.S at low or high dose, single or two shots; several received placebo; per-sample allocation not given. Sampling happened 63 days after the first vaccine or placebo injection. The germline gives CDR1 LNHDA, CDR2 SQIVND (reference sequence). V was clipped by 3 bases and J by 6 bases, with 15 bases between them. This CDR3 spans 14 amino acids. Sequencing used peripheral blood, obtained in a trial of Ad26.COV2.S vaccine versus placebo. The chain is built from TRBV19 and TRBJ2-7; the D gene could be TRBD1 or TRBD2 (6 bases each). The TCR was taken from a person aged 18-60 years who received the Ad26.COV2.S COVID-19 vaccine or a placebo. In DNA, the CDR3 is TGTGCCAGTAGTATCGGGGGCTTCACCCGCGAGCAGTACTTC. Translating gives CASSIGGFTREQYF.